Presented here are 10 T cell receptor beta chains from one specimen sequenced in a study of blood T cell repertoires in COVID-19. Sequencing used immunoSEQ multiplex PCR; TCRdb keeps in-frame clones, though not all of them. Of over 7,500 clones listed, about 82% are singletons. Sequencing was done on a sample of peripheral blood. The receptors stem from a woman aged 55 to 70 with active COVID-19.

The CDR3 DNA sequence: TGCAGTGCTAGTGACACCGGTACCTATGGCTACACCTTC. Its protein product is CSASDTGTYGYTF. The chain uses TRBV20-1 and TRBJ1-2; D not resolved. V dropped 3 bases and J dropped 4 bases, with 12 bases sitting between them. This CDR3 spans 13 amino acids. Looked up from germline, CDR1 is DFQATT and CDR2 is SNEGSKA (reference sequence).

This clone has only one observation. The chain joins TRBV4-3 to TRBJ2-7; maybe TRBD1 (6 bases). The germline V and J ends were trimmed by 4 bases and 1 base, with 11 bases remaining between them. CDR1 is LGHNA and CDR2 is YSLEER in the germline V gene. This CDR3 contains 14 residues. The CDR3 region is CASSPYQGSYEQYF. The CDR3, as DNA: TGCGCCAGCAGCCCCTATCAGGGGTCCTACGAGCAGTACTTC.

The chain couples TRBV9 to TRBJ2-7; a weak D match, TRBD2 (7 bases). Germline lookup yields CDR1 SGDLS and CDR2 YYNGEE. CDR3 length equals 14 residues. V dropped 2 bases and J dropped 4 bases, with 13 bases sitting between them. The CDR3 loop is CASSVGAGAYEQYF. The CDR3 DNA sequence: TGTGCCAGCAGCGTGGGGGCGGGGGCTTACGAGCAGTACTTC.

V is TRBV7-9 and J is TRBJ2-5; 8 nucleotides match TRBD2. The V gene end was trimmed by 4 bases and the J gene end by 4 bases; junction bases not matched to a gene: 8. CDR1 is SEHNR, CDR2 FQNEAQ, per germline (reference sequence). This CDR3 region has 15 residues. This chain's CDR3 is CASSSAGGQGETQYF. Written as DNA, the CDR3 is TGTGCCAGCAGCTCCGCGGGGGGCCAGGGAGAGACCCAGTACTTC.

V gene TRBV6-2 or TRBV6-3 combines with J gene TRBJ1-4; D is uncertain. Per the germline V gene, CDR1 is MNHEY and CDR2 is SVGEGT. Trimming cost V 5 bases and J 3 bases, with 10 bases left between them. The CDR3 spans 14 residues. Here the CDR3 reads CASSDLGANEKLFF. CDR3 DNA: TGTGCCAGCAGTGATCTCGGGGCTAATGAAAAACTGTTTTTT.

The gene calls are TRBV7-2 and TRBJ2-5, with 7 bases lining up with TRBD2. V lost 5 bases and J lost 2; bases outside the gene matches: 5. The germline CDR1 and CDR2 sequences are SGHTA and FQGNSA. There are 14 residues in the CDR3. CDR3 loop: CASSPWGGQETQYF. As DNA, the CDR3 is TGTGCCAGCAGCCCCTGGGGGGGGCAAGAGACCCAGTACTTC. The variable domain in full, completed from reference TRBV7-2 and TRBJ2-5, reads GAGVSQSPSNKVTEKGKDVELRCDPISGHTALYWYRQSLGQGLEFLIYFQGNSAPDKSGLPSDRFSAERTGGSVSTLTIQRTQQEDSAVYLCASSPWGGQETQYFGPGTRLLVL.

The chain has TRBV28 and TRBJ1-1, with no clear D. V lost 5 bases and J 8 bases, leaving 12 bases between the germline ends. CDR3 length: 12 residues. Germline V gene lookup returns CDR1 MDHEN and CDR2 SYDVKM. Here the CDR3 reads CASSPPMAEAFF. Written as DNA, the CDR3 is TGTGCCAGCAGTCCCCCGATGGCAGAAGCTTTCTTT.

V and J are TRBV30 and TRBJ1-3; the D gene is possibly TRBD1 (6 bases). The CDR3 is made up of 14 amino acids. Germline CDR1 and CDR2: GTSNPN and SVGIG (reference sequence). V was clipped by 5 bases and J by 7 bases, with 18 bases between them. CDR3: CAWGPGHSVNTIYF. CDR3 DNA: TGTGCCTGGGGTCCGGGACATTCGGTCAACACCATATATTTT.

V and J are TRBV11-2 and TRBJ2-5, with a weak D call TRBD2 (6 bases). CDR3 length equals 16 residues. V was trimmed by 0 bases and J by 7 bases, leaving 18 bases between them. The V gene's germline CDR1 is SGHAT and CDR2 FQNNGV. CDR3 nucleotides: TGTGCCAGCAGCTTAGATGGCGGGACTTATTCTAGGACCCAGTACTTC. It encodes CASSLDGGTYSRTQYF.

The J gene is TRBJ1-2, the V gene TRBV7-9; 7 positions match TRBD1. V lost 4 bases and J lost 3; bases outside the gene matches: 2. This CDR3 is 13 amino acids long. Germline-derived CDR1 and CDR2 are SEHNR and FQNEAQ (reference sequence). The DNA for the CDR3 is TGTGCCAGCAGCTCACAGGGGTACTATGGCTACACCTTC. This translates into CASSSQGYYGYTF.